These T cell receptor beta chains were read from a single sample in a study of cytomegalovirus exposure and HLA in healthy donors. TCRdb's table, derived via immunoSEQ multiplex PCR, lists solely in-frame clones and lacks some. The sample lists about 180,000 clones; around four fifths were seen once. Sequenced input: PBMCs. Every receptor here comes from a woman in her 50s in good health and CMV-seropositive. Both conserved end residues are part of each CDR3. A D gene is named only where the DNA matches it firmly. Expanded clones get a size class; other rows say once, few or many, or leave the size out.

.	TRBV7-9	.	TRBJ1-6	TGTGCCAGCATCCCAGCGGACAGAGATAATTCACCCCTCCACTTT	CASIPADRDNSPLHF
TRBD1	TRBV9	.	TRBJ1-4	TGTGCCAGCAGCGCGACAGGGATAAATGAAAAACTGTTTTTT	CASSATGINEKLFF
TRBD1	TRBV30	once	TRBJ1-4	TGTGCCTGGACCCCACTGGGGACAGAAAATGAAAAACTGTTTTTT	CAWTPLGTENEKLFF
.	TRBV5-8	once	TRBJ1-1	TGTGCCAGCAGCTTCACAGGGTTAGGAGCTTTCTTT	CASSFTGLGAFF
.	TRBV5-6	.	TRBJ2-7	TGTGCCAGCAGCCTGGGAGAGTACGAGCAGTACTTC	CASSLGEYEQYF
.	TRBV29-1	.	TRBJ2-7	TGCAGCGTTGGGGCCATGGGAGGTCCATACGAGCAGTACTTC	CSVGAMGGPYEQYF
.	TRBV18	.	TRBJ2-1	TGTGCCAGCTCACCACCAAGAGCTCCTACTTACAATGAGCAGTTCTTC	CASSPPRAPTYNEQFF
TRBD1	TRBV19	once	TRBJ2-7	TGTGCCAGTAGTATAGTTGGGACAGCCTACGAGCAGTACTTC	CASSIVGTAYEQYF
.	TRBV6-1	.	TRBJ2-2	TGTGCCAGCTTCAAGGGAGGCACCGGGGAGCTGTTTTTT	CASFKGGTGELFF
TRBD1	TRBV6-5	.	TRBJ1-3	TGTGCCAGCAGTCGGACAGGGGTCTCTGGAAACACCATATATTTT	CASSRTGVSGNTIYF
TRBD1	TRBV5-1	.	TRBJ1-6	TGCGCCAGCAGCACCGACAGGGCTGCCAATTCACCCCTCCACTTT	CASSTDRAANSPLHF
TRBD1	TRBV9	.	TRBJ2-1	TGTGCCAGCAGCGTGGGGGGACAGGGCGGTTCTGAGCAGTTCTTC	CASSVGGQGGSEQFF
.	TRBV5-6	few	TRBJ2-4	TGTGCCAGCAGCTTGGCAGCGCTCGTGCGGACCAAAAACATTCAGTACTTC	CASSLAALVRTKNIQYF
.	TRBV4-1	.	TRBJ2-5	TGCGCCAGCTCCACCCGGGGGTCTCAAGAGACCCAGTACTTC	CASSTRGSQETQYF
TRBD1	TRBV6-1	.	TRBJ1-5	TGTGCCAGCGGGGTGACAGGGCGGCCCCAGCATTTT	CASGVTGRPQHF
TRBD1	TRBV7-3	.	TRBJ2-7	TGTGCCAGCAGCGAAACCGGGACAGGGCTGGACGAGCAGTACTTC	CASSETGTGLDEQYF
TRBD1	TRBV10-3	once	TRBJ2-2	TGTGCCATCAGTTCCCGGGACAGGGACACCGGGGAGCTGTTTTTT	CAISSRDRDTGELFF
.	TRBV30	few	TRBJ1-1	TGTGCCTGGAGTCTTTCGGGAATCCGTACTGAAGCTTTCTTT	CAWSLSGIRTEAFF
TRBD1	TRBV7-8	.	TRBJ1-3	TGTGCCAGCAGCTCCGGCCAGGGGGCGGCCATATATTTT	CASSSGQGAAIYF
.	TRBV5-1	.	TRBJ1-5	TGCGCCAGCAGCTTGGCAAGTGGAGATCAGCCCCAGCATTTT	CASSLASGDQPQHF
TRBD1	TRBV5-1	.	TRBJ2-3	TGCGCCAGCAGCTTGGGGGACAGGAAGGGAGATACGCAGTATTTT	CASSLGDRKGDTQYF
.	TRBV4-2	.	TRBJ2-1	TGTGCCAGCAGCCAAGGGGCGGGGATTCAGAATGAGCAGTTCTTC	CASSQGAGIQNEQFF
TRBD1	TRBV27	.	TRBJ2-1	TGTGCCAGCGGCGGCCGGGACAGCCCCTACAATGAGCAGTTCTTC	CASGGRDSPYNEQFF
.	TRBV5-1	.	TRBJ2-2	TGCGCCAGCAGCCCGGGGGGCGCTGGCACCGGGGAGCTGTTTTTT	CASSPGGAGTGELFF
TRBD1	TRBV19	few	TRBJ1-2	TGTGCCAGTCTGGGACAGGCTGCTTATGGCTACACCTTC	CASLGQAAYGYTF
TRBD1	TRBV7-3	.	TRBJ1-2	TGTGCCAGCAGCCCCGGACAGGGCGGAGGCTACACCTTC	CASSPGQGGGYTF
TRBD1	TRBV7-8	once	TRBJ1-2	TGTGCCAGCAGCTTAGGACAGGGCACCTATGGCTACACCTTC	CASSLGQGTYGYTF
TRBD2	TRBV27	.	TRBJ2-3	TGTGCCAGCAGTCCCCAACTAGCGGGGGTGCATACGCAGTATTTT	CASSPQLAGVHTQYF
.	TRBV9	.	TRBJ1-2	TGTGCCAGCAGCGATACCAGGGCAGGAGGCTACACCTTC	CASSDTRAGGYTF
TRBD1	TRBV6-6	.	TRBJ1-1	TGTGCCATCCACAGGGGTCTGAACACTGAAGCTTTCTTT	CAIHRGLNTEAFF
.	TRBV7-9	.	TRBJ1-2	TGTTCCAGCAGCCCGGACAGCTATGGCTACACCTTC	CSSSPDSYGYTF
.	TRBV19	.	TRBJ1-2	TGTGCCAGTAGTATCACCCTTCTTACGGGTGGCTACACCTTC	CASSITLLTGGYTF
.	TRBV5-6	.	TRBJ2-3	TGTGCCAGCAGCTTCTCTCCAGATACGCAGTATTTT	CASSFSPDTQYF
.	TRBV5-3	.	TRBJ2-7	TGTGCCAGAAGCTTGTATAACAGGGCCCACGAGCAGTACTTC	CARSLYNRAHEQYF
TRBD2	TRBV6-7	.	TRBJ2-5	TGTGCCAGCAGTTACTTTGAACCGGGACTAGCGGATCAAGAGACCCAGTACTTC	CASSYFEPGLADQETQYF
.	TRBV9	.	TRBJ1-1	TGTGCCAGCAGCGTAGTCGGAGGTGGAGCGATGAACACTGAAGCTTTCTTT	CASSVVGGGAMNTEAFF
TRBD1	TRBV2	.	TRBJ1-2	TGTGCCAGCAGTTTCCGGACAGGGTGGGTGGGCTACACCTTC	CASSFRTGWVGYTF
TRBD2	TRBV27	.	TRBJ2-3	TGTGCCAGCAGTAACCCCTTTGAGGCGGGGGGGCGTGATACGCAGTATTTT	CASSNPFEAGGRDTQYF
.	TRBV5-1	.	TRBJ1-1	TGCGCCAGCAGCTTCGGCACTGAAGCTTTCTTT	CASSFGTEAFF
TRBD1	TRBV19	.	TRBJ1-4	TGTGCCAGTAGTTCTGGGGACAGGGTGGGAGAAAAACTGTTTTTT	CASSSGDRVGEKLFF
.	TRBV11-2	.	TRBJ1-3	TGTGCCAGCAAAACTAGACAGGATCCTAGAAACACCATATATTTT	CASKTRQDPRNTIYF
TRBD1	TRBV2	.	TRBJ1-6	TGTGCCAGCAGTGGGTCTTGGGACAGGGGGAATTCACCCCTCCACTTT	CASSGSWDRGNSPLHF
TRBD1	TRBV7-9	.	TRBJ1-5	TGTGCCAGCAGCTTAGCGACGGGCAGGGGGCGAGGCAATCAGCCCCAGCATTTT	CASSLATGRGRGNQPQHF
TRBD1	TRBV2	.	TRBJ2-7	TGTGCCAGCCTCCGGACAGGGGACTACGAGCAGTACTTC	CASLRTGDYEQYF
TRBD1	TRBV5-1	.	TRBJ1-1	TGCGCCAGCAGCTGGGGACAGGGAGGAATGACTGAAGCTTTCTTT	CASSWGQGGMTEAFF
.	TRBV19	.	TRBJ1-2	TGTGCCAGTTCAAATGGCTACACCTTC	CASSNGYTF
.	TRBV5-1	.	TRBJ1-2	TGCGCCAGCAGCTTTCGGTTTCTCTATGGCTACACCTTC	CASSFRFLYGYTF